Shown below are 30 T cell receptor beta chains from a single sample sequenced in a study of a mutant IDH1 vaccine in newly diagnosed glioma. For these TCRs, the target antigens are not known. Regarding time point: week 23, last vaccination. With topical imiquimod, each dose of the vaccine consisted of 300 ug of mutant IDH1 20-mer peptide. Profiled with immunoSEQ multiplex PCR; TCRdb holds only in-frame clones, not every one. The repertoire consists of over 55,000 clones, with roughly 77% occurring once and the leading ten covering 6.5% to 9%. The source was PBMCs, collected from a glioma patient whose treatment included an IDH1 peptide vaccine. These receptors came from a woman aged 40 to 50 with glioma. Some clones in this sample may be carry-over from other donors' samples.

The CDR3, as DNA: TGTGCCAGCAGCCCGGGGACAGGAGGAAACACCATATATTTT. Translating gives CASSPGTGGNTIYF. The chain is built from TRBV9 and TRBJ1-3; TRBD1 matches at 8 bases. Germline CDR1 and CDR2: SGDLS and YYNGEE. The CDR3 is made up of 14 amino acids. V lost 4 bases and J lost 4; bases outside the gene matches: 4.

The chain carries TRBV29-1 and TRBJ1-5; D is perhaps TRBD1 (6 bases). The CDR3 length is 14 residues. V shed 7 bases and J shed 8 bases, with 21 bases lying between them. Germline V gives CDR1 SQVTM, CDR2 ANQGSEA. The CDR3: CSALSHRRGEPQHF. CDR3 DNA sequence: TGCAGCGCCCTAAGTCATCGCAGGGGTGAGCCCCAGCATTTT.

V usage is TRBV30 and J usage is TRBJ1-3; D may be TRBD1 (5 bases). Germline V gene sequence: CDR1 GTSNPN, CDR2 SVGIG (reference sequence). The CDR3 is 14 residues long. V lost 2 bases and J lost 2, with 10 bases in between. CDR3 nucleotide sequence: TGTGCCTGGAGTCAGGGTATAACTGGAAACACCATATATTTT. Amino acids: CAWSQGITGNTIYF.

The chain has TRBV7-9 and TRBJ2-2; no reliable D call. Per germline, CDR1 SEHNR and CDR2 FQNEAQ (reference sequence). The CDR3 contains 11 residues. Trimming shortened V by 8 bases and J by 4 bases, and 5 bases separated the two germline ends. The CDR3: CASARTGELFF. CDR3 in DNA: TGTGCCAGCGCTCGCACCGGGGAGCTGTTTTTT.

J is TRBJ2-5 and V is TRBV2, with D possibly TRBD1 on 5 matching bases. Germline CDR1 is SNHLY and CDR2 is FYNNEI. The CDR3 contains 12 residues. With 6 bases removed from V and 5 bases from J, the gap between germline ends came to 10 bases. CDR3: CASRQGTETQYF. The CDR3 DNA follows: TGTGCCAGCAGGCAGGGCACTGAGACCCAGTACTTC.

The chain carries TRBV6-4 and TRBJ1-3; D remains unclear. CDR1 is MRHNA and CDR2 is SNTAGT in the germline V gene. CDR3 length: 11 amino acids. Deletions cut 4 bases from V and 2 bases from J, with 0 bases between. CDR3 sequence reads: CASSAGNTIYF. The CDR3 DNA reads as TGTGCCAGCAGTGCTGGAAACACCATATATTTT.

This chain uses TRBV5-4 with TRBJ2-1; 8 bases agree with TRBD2. From germline, CDR1 is SGHNT and CDR2 YYREEE (reference sequence). V lost 0 bases to trimming and J lost 1 base; unmatched junction nucleotides: 6. The CDR3 is 17 residues long. The CDR3 coding sequence is TGTGCCAGCAGCTTGGGTGGTATAGCGGGGTCCTACAATGAGCAGTTCTTC. It translates to CASSLGGIAGSYNEQFF.

The chain recombines TRBV7-3 with TRBJ2-7; 11 bases line up with TRBD1. Germline assignment: CDR1 SGHTA and CDR2 FQGTGA. The trim removed 4 bases at V and 2 bases at J, leaving 4 bases unmatched. This CDR3 has 15 amino acids. The CDR3 DNA reads TGTGCCAGCAGCTGGACAGGGGGCAGTACCTACGAGCAGTACTTC. This sequence encodes CASSWTGGSTYEQYF.

On this clone itself: The sample contains more than one DNA sequence encoding this CDR3. This chain joins TRBV7-2 and TRBJ2-5; D gene uncertain. Trimming took 3 bases from V and 2 from J, leaving 1 base between them. Per the germline V gene, CDR1 is SGHTA and CDR2 is FQGNSA. The length of the CDR3 is 11 residues. CDR3 protein: CASSLQETQYF. DNA of the CDR3: TGTGCCAGCAGCTTGCAAGAGACCCAGTACTTC.

The chain joins TRBV5-5 to TRBJ2-7; possible D gene TRBD2, 6 bases. The germline V and J ends were trimmed by 2 bases and 3 bases, with 15 bases remaining between them. The CDR3 extends over 15 amino acids. In germline, CDR1 is SGHKS, CDR2 YYEKEE (reference sequence). The CDR3 sequence: CASSFRESLIYEQYF. CDR3 in DNA: TGTGCCAGCAGCTTCCGGGAGAGCCTTATCTACGAGCAGTACTTC.

The V gene is TRBV6-1, the J gene TRBJ2-3, with TRBD2 matching over 9 bases. The germline gives CDR1 MNHNS, CDR2 SASEGT. The ends lost 5 bases at V and 6 bases at J; junction bases unmatched: 9. The CDR3 loop spans 15 amino acids. CDR3 in DNA: TGTGCCAGCAGTCCTTCTAGCGGGGCGGCTGATACGCAGTATTTT. Protein sequence: CASSPSSGAADTQYF.

V usage is TRBV5-1 and J usage is TRBJ2-5; perhaps TRBD1 as D (6 bases). Per the germline V gene, CDR1 is SGHRS and CDR2 is YFSETQ. Trimming removed 9 bases at V and 1 base at J, with 16 bases between. The CDR3 length is 14 residues. CDR3: CATSPRTVQETQYF. The CDR3 DNA is TGCGCCACCTCGCCGAGGACAGTCCAAGAGACCCAGTACTTC.

J is TRBJ1-1 and V is TRBV25-1, with D possibly TRBD1 on 5 matching bases. The CDR3 totals 14 residues. V was cut by 6 bases and J by 1 base, with 12 bases left in between. The germline V gene encodes CDR1 MGHDK and CDR2 SYGVNS. CDR3 sequence reads: CASRPGAWNTEAFF. CDR3 nucleotide sequence: TGTGCCAGCAGGCCCGGGGCCTGGAACACTGAAGCTTTCTTT. The full variable domain, in which reference TRBV25-1 and TRBJ1-1 provide the parts outside the CDR3, is EADIYQTPRYLVIGTGKKITLECSQTMGHDKMYWYQQDPGMELHLIHYSYGVNSTEKGDLSSESTVSRIRTEHFPLTLESARPSHTSQYLCASRPGAWNTEAFFGQGTRLTVV.

V is TRBV5-1 and J is TRBJ2-3; possibly TRBD1 for D (6 bases). V was cut by 2 bases and J by 0 bases, with 7 bases left in between. Germline V gene lookup returns CDR1 SGHRS and CDR2 YFSETQ. The CDR3 has 14 residues. As DNA, the CDR3 is TGCGCCAGCAGCTTCGGACAGAGCACAGATACGCAGTATTTT. This translates into CASSFGQSTDTQYF. Based on the CDR3 plus reference TRBV5-1 and TRBJ2-3, the full variable domain is KAGVTQTPRYLIKTRGQQVTLSCSPISGHRSVSWYQQTPGQGLQFLFEYFSETQRNKGNFPGRFSGRQFSNSRSEMNVSTLELGDSALYLCASSFGQSTDTQYFGPGTRLTVL.

The rearrangement joins TRBV10-2 to TRBJ2-7; D is ambiguous. V dropped 6 bases and J dropped 7 bases, with 13 bases sitting between them. CDR3 length: 12 amino acids. From germline, CDR1 is WSHSY and CDR2 SAAADI. The chain's CDR3 is CASSGASGEQYF. CDR3 DNA: TGCGCCAGCAGCGGCGCCTCTGGGGAGCAGTACTTC.

The chain is built from TRBV15 and TRBJ1-3, with TRBD1 matching over 8 bases. Germline V gives CDR1 LNHNV, CDR2 YYDKDF (reference sequence). After removal of 1 base from V and 0 bases from J, the junction contained 2 bases not matched to a gene. The CDR3 runs 16 residues. CDR3 DNA: TGTGCCACCAGCAGAGGACAGGGGAGCTCTGGAAACACCATATATTTT. This encodes CATSRGQGSSGNTIYF.

The DNA for the CDR3 is TGCGCCAGCAGTCTGGGGGGGAGCTATGGCTACACCTTC. Translation: CASSLGGSYGYTF. This chain uses TRBV5-1 with TRBJ1-2; D might be TRBD1 (5 bases). The CDR3 loop spans 13 amino acids. V dropped 5 bases and J dropped 4 bases, with 12 bases sitting between them. Germline V lookup: CDR1 SGHRS, CDR2 YFSETQ.

The chain joins TRBV6-4 to TRBJ2-3; maybe TRBD1 (6 bases). Deletions cut 6 bases from V and 2 bases from J, with 12 bases between. CDR3 length: 14 amino acids. Germline V gene sequence: CDR1 MRHNA, CDR2 SNTAGT. The CDR3 nucleotides read TGTGCCAGCAGCACGGGACACCCCACAGATACGCAGTATTTT. Its protein product is CASSTGHPTDTQYF.

The V and J genes are TRBV5-4 and TRBJ2-7; D call uncertain. The V gene's germline CDR1 is SGHNT and CDR2 YYREEE (reference sequence). The CDR3 totals 11 residues. The V end was cut by 5 bases, the J end by 1 base, with 4 bases between. As DNA, the CDR3 is TGTGCCAGCAGAAATTCCTACGAGCAGTACTTC. Its protein product is CASRNSYEQYF.

The chain joins TRBV19 to TRBJ1-6; the match to TRBD1 covers 7 bases. J lost 6 bases, V lost 5 bases, and 4 bases had no gene match. Germline loops: CDR1 LNHDA, CDR2 SQIVND (reference sequence). CDR3 length: 14 residues. CDR3 DNA sequence: TGTGCCAGTAGTGTACAGGGGCTTAATTCACCCCTCCACTTT. Its protein is CASSVQGLNSPLHF.

This clone was detected once. V and J are TRBV7-2 and TRBJ2-1; D gene unclear. V lost 5 bases, J lost 0 bases, and 2 bases lay in between. Germline loops: CDR1 SGHTA, CDR2 FQGNSA. This CDR3 is 12 amino acids long. CDR3 sequence: CASSPSYNEQFF. CDR3 bases: TGTGCCAGCAGCCCCTCCTACAATGAGCAGTTCTTC. The variable domain in full, completed from reference TRBV7-2 and TRBJ2-1, reads GAGVSQSPSNKVTEKGKDVELRCDPISGHTALYWYRQSLGQGLEFLIYFQGNSAPDKSGLPSDRFSAERTGGSVSTLTIQRTQQEDSAVYLCASSPSYNEQFFGPGTRLTVL.

The chain employs TRBV19 and TRBJ2-5; D may be TRBD1 (6 bases). Germline V gene data show CDR1 as LNHDA and CDR2 as SQIVND (reference sequence). V dropped 6 bases and J dropped 0 bases, with 17 bases sitting between them. The CDR3 is made up of 16 amino acids. The CDR3 DNA is TGTGCCAGTAGCCCATCCGGGACACCGTACCAAGAGACCCAGTACTTC. Translated, it gives CASSPSGTPYQETQYF. Combining the CDR3 with reference TRBV19 and TRBJ2-5 gives the whole variable domain DGGITQSPKYLFRKEGQNVTLSCEQNLNHDAMYWYRQDPGQGLRLIYYSQIVNDFQKGDIAEGYSVSREKKESFPLTVTSAQKNPTAFYLCASSPSGTPYQETQYFGPGTRLLVL.

The chain is built from TRBV7-9 and TRBJ1-6; 10 bases agree with TRBD1. With V trimmed by 8 bases and J by 10 bases, 11 bases remained unmatched. Germline CDR1 reads SEHNR; CDR2 reads FQNEAQ (reference sequence). The CDR3 runs to 15 residues. In nucleotides, the CDR3 is TGTGCCAGCGGCCCCGCCGGGACAGGGGTCTCACCCCTCCACTTT. Protein: CASGPAGTGVSPLHF.

The chain joins TRBV30 to TRBJ1-6; D call uncertain. V was clipped by 3 bases and J by 10 bases, with 13 bases between them. The CDR3 extends over 13 amino acids. The germline V gene has CDR1 GTSNPN and CDR2 SVGIG (reference sequence). Here the CDR3 reads CAWSRGSGSPLHF. In DNA form, the CDR3 reads TGTGCCTGGAGCCGGGGTTCCGGCTCACCCCTCCACTTT.

The chain is built from TRBV7-9 and TRBJ2-3; D gene ambiguous. The CDR3 contains 13 residues. Germline CDR1 reads SEHNR; CDR2 reads FQNEAQ (reference sequence). Trimming took 5 bases from V and 3 from J, leaving 9 bases between them. This CDR3 reads CASSLGGTDTQYF. For the CDR3, the DNA is TGTGCCAGCAGCCTCGGCGGAACAGATACGCAGTATTTT.

Note on this clone: One junction end disagrees with the germline gene, perhaps due to a read error. This chain uses TRBV30 with TRBJ1-2; 7 nucleotides agree with TRBD1. Germline CDR1 and CDR2: GTSNPN and SVGIG (reference sequence). There are 10 residues in the CDR3. CDR3 sequence reads: CAWRAGTAAF. DNA of the CDR3: TGTGCCTGGAGAGCCGGGACAGCGGCCTTC. Based on the CDR3 plus reference TRBV30 and TRBJ1-2, the full variable domain is SQTIHQWPATLVQPVGSPLSLECTVEGTSNPNLYWYRQAAGRGLQLLFYSVGIGQISSEVPQNLSASRPQDRQFILSSKKLLLSDSGFYLCAWRAGTAAFGSGTRLTVV.

This clone was seen more than once but under ten times. J is TRBJ2-7 and V is TRBV7-2; D perhaps matches TRBD1 (5 bases). Germline V gene sequence: CDR1 SGHTA, CDR2 FQGNSA. The length of the CDR3 is 16 residues. V was cut by 2 bases and J by 0 bases, with 14 bases left in between. CDR3 DNA sequence: TGTGCCAGCAGCTTATCCGACAGATTAATCTCCTACGAGCAGTACTTC. Amino acid sequence: CASSLSDRLISYEQYF.

This clone turned up a few times. The chain combines TRBV5-1 with TRBJ2-3; D is possibly TRBD1 (5 bases). The CDR3 runs to 15 residues. V lost 4 bases and J lost 2, with 14 bases in between. From germline, CDR1 is SGHRS and CDR2 YFSETQ. The CDR3 bases are TGCGCCAGCAGCATACTGACAGACTTCACAGATACGCAGTATTTT. Its translation: CASSILTDFTDTQYF.

The V gene is TRBV10-3, the J gene TRBJ2-4; D is undetermined. This CDR3 is built from 15 residues. V was pared by 0 bases and J by 3 bases, with 9 bases between. The V gene's germline CDR1 is ENHRY and CDR2 SYGVKD. DNA for the CDR3: TGTGCCATCAGTGAGTCGAGAGAAATCAAAAACATTCAGTACTTC. Amino acid sequence: CAISESREIKNIQYF.

The chain uses TRBV5-1 and TRBJ1-1; D ambiguous. V lost 4 bases and J lost 5, with 18 bases in between. From germline, CDR1 is SGHRS and CDR2 YFSETQ. The CDR3 length is 15 residues. The CDR3 DNA is TGCGCCAGCAGCCCCTCTCTAGGCTCGAGGACTGAAGCTTTCTTT. Translated: CASSPSLGSRTEAFF.